This TCR beta chain was sequenced during a study of cytomegalovirus exposure and HLA in healthy donors. The PCR used 60 Vbeta and 13 Jbeta primers. Some clones are missing from TCRdb's copy, which holds only in-frame ones; the method was immunoSEQ multiplex PCR. The sample consists of more than 110,000 clones, over 60% of them appearing once. Comments on this clone: The antigen remains undetermined.

The V gene's germline CDR1 is PRHDT and CDR2 FYEKMQ (reference sequence). The CDR3 is 15 residues long. V lost 5 bases and J lost 5; bases outside the gene matches: 6. General study results and limits: Some 150 TCR beta chains were listed as cytomegalovirus-associated. Per a prior analysis, the majority of TCR beta V segments were productive roughly 87% or roughly 30% of the time. In a later analysis, a missense DCLRE1C variant was linked to TCR beta V- and J-gene trimming.

The chain carries TRBV13 and TRBJ2-2; 9 bases match TRBD2. This receptor was obtained from a male donor in good health and CMV-seropositive. The sample taken for sequencing was PBMCs. CDR3 residues: CASSGPSGETGELFF. The CDR3 DNA follows: TGTGCCAGCAGCGGACCTAGCGGGGAGACCGGGGAGCTGTTTTTT. The full variable domain, with the rest looked up from reference TRBV13 and TRBJ2-2, is AAGVIQSPRHLIKEKRETATLKCYPIPRHDTVYWYQQGPGQDPQFLISFYEKMQSDKGSIPDRFSAQQFSDYHSELNMSSLELGDSALYFCASSGPSGETGELFFGEGSRLTVL.